This is a list of T cell receptor beta chains from one sample in a study of cytomegalovirus exposure and HLA in healthy donors. Sequenced by immunoSEQ multiplex PCR; TCRdb stores in-frame clones only, minus some. This table has approximately 200,000 clones, roughly 83% appearing once. Specimen: PBMCs. These TCRs come from a boy between 10 and 17 years old in good health and CMV-seronegative. Both conserved end residues are part of each CDR3. Fields, in order: D gene, J gene, clone size, V gene, CDR3 protein, CDR3 DNA. A D gene is named only where the DNA matches it firmly. Only part of the rows carry a size: once, few, many, or a class if the clone is expanded.

D: TRBD1
J: TRBJ1-5
size: .
V: TRBV5-6
CDR3: CASSLWDRDNQPQHF
DNA: TGTGCCAGCAGCTTATGGGACAGGGATAATCAGCCCCAGCATTTT

D: TRBD1
J: TRBJ1-1
size: .
V: TRBV27
CDR3: CASSLRGPMNTEAFF
DNA: TGTGCCAGCAGTTTGAGGGGGCCCATGAACACTGAAGCTTTCTTT

D: TRBD2
J: TRBJ2-1
size: .
V: TRBV6-6
CDR3: CASTIAGGLWGEQFF
DNA: TGTGCCAGCACTATAGCGGGGGGGTTATGGGGTGAGCAGTTCTTC

D: TRBD2
J: TRBJ2-2
size: .
V: TRBV4-3
CDR3: CASSQLAGDTGELFF
DNA: TGCGCCAGCAGCCAGCTAGCGGGGGACACCGGGGAGCTGTTTTTT

D: .
J: TRBJ1-3
size: .
V: TRBV5-1
CDR3: CASSLVAGEGNTIYF
DNA: TGCGCCAGCAGCCTGGTAGCGGGCGAGGGAAACACCATATATTTT

D: TRBD1
J: TRBJ1-4
size: once
V: TRBV15
CDR3: CATSREGYRGEGNEKLFF
DNA: TGTGCCACCAGCAGGGAGGGATACAGGGGAGAGGGAAATGAAAAACTGTTTTTT

D: .
J: TRBJ1-1
size: .
V: TRBV11-2
CDR3: CASSSRNTEAFF
DNA: TGTGCCAGCAGCTCCAGGAACACTGAAGCTTTCTTT

D: .
J: TRBJ1-5
size: .
V: TRBV6-5
CDR3: CANSYGNSNNQPQHF
DNA: TGTGCCAACAGTTACGGAAACAGCAACAATCAGCCCCAGCATTTT

D: .
J: TRBJ1-2
size: .
V: TRBV30
CDR3: CAWAYYDGYTF
DNA: TGTGCCTGGGCCTATTATGATGGCTACACCTTC

D: .
J: TRBJ1-1
size: .
V: TRBV10-1
CDR3: CASGITRDTREAFF
DNA: TGCGCCAGCGGAATAACCAGGGACACCCGTGAAGCTTTCTTT